This T cell receptor beta chain was retrieved from a study of blood T cell repertoires in COVID-19. Study-level background: Sites in the United States, Italy and Spain provided acute and convalescent COVID-19 samples. In each case, the material was cDNA or gDNA derived from T cells, B-cell-depleted T cells, or PBMCs.

CDR1 and CDR2 (germline): SGHRS, YFSETQ. The CDR3 sequence is 13 residues long. V lost 1 base to trimming and J lost 4 bases, with 8 bases between them. Source study methods: Quantification of nucleated cells was approximated via reference gene primer amplification. Sequencing used immunoSEQ multiplex PCR; TCRdb keeps in-frame clones, though not all of them. From that table come the V and J calls and clone size; the DNA was used to work out D and trimming. The repertoire holds about 270,000 clones, with approximately 85% as singletons. This receptor was obtained from a woman in her 70s with acute or convalescent COVID-19. Sequencing used peripheral blood. V is TRBV5-1 and J is TRBJ1-2, with unresolved D. DNA for the CDR3: TGCGCCAGCAGCTTGTCCCCAGGCTATGGCTACACCTTC. Amino acids: CASSLSPGYGYTF.